In its sample, the clone carrying this TCR beta chain was seen a few times. Its cognate antigen is unknown. These data come from a study of CD8 T cells in ankylosing spondylitis. By quantitative 5'-RACE with molecular barcodes, the TCR beta libraries were made. Using its own MiXCR run on the 5' RACE reads, TCRdb lists one record per CDR3 protein. The repertoire holds hundreds of thousands of distinct CDR3 sequences, with 25% to 30% as singletons. Points from the study as a whole: Earlier work had already found some motif variants in reactive arthritis synovial fluid and blood. Enrichment of disease-linked clones was reportedly significant in matched ankylosing spondylitis synovial fluid. CD8+ cells made up the disease-linked clones, which were relatively rare in peripheral blood. Apparently characteristic of ankylosing spondylitis blood was a TCR beta motif (about eight highly homologous variants).

Looked up from germline, CDR1 is SGHVT and CDR2 is SQSDAQ. Between the trimmed V and J ends, which lost 6 bases and 0 bases, there was a span of 18 bases. The CDR3 is 16 residues long. The sequencing input was blood, either unsorted or a sorted T cell fraction (not recorded which). This TCR derives from a male donor with ankylosing spondylitis. The chain has TRBV7-4 and TRBJ2-7; D call uncertain. CDR3 in DNA: TGTGCCAGCAGTTTACCCCCTCGCGAGCACTCCTACGAGCAGTACTTC. Protein: CASSLPPREHSYEQYF.